The clone carrying this T cell receptor beta chain was detected ten times or more. This sample is part of a study of regulatory T cells in long-lasting Graves disease. Indicated time point: newly diagnosed GD, antithyroid drugs for less than 3 months. Scientists built the TCR library using RNA that was extracted from PBMCs. Through Arm-PCR of CDR3 regions and iRepertoire HTBI primers, TCR beta libraries were built. TCRdb used MiXCR to reprocess the multiplex PCR reads, holding one entry per CDR3 protein. This sample has more than 450,000 distinct CDR3 sequences; around 16% occur once, and the top ten carry approximately 12%. The V gene's germline CDR1 is GTSNPN and CDR2 SVGIG (reference sequence). Trimming shortened V by 1 base and J by 6 bases, and 12 bases separated the two germline ends. This CDR3 spans 13 amino acids. These data were likewise used in another study, on T cells in Graves' hyperthyroidism and ophthalmopathy. In that study: Patients counted as stable if ophthalmopathy did not develop within 18 months. A set of HTBI primers served as the primers for a first-round RT-PCR of the TCR CDR3. Model predictions of ophthalmopathy came a median approximately 6.5 months before onset.

The chain joins TRBV30 to TRBJ1-2; maybe TRBD1 (5 bases). The sequence was collected from a man aged 35 to 55 with Graves disease. Material: peripheral blood mononuclear cells (PBMCs), obtained at new diagnosis, from a patient treated with antithyroid drugs. The CDR3 loop is CAWSGVQGNGYTF. The CDR3 DNA is TGTGCCTGGAGTGGGGTCCAGGGTAATGGCTACACCTTC. Full variable domain (missing parts from reference TRBV30 and TRBJ1-2): SQTIHQWPATLVQPVGSPLSLECTVEGTSNPNLYWYRQAAGRGLQLLFYSVGIGQISSEVPQNLSASRPQDRQFILSSKKLLLSDSGFYLCAWSGVQGNGYTFGSGTRLTVV.